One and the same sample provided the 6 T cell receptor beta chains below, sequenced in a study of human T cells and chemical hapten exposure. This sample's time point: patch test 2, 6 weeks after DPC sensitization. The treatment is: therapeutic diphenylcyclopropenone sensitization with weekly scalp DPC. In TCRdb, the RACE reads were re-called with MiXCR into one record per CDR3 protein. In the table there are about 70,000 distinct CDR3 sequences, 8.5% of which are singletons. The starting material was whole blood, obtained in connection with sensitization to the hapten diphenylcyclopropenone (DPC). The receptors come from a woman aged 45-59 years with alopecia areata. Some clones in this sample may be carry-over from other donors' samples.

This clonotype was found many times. The chain's CDR3 is CSARDPGQGNSGANVLTF. CDR3 sequence (DNA): TGCAGTGCTAGAGACCCGGGACAGGGGAACTCTGGGGCCAACGTCCTGACTTTC. The chain employs TRBV20-1 and TRBJ2-6; 10 nucleotides line up with TRBD1. Trimming removed 0 bases from V and 0 bases from J; junction bases left unmatched: 5. The germline V gene has CDR1 DFQATT and CDR2 SNEGSKA (reference sequence). The CDR3 sequence is 18 residues long.

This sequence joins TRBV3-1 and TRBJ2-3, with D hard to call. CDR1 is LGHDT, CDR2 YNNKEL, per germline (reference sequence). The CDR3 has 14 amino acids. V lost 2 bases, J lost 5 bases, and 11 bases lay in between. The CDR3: CASSQSSPRDTQYF. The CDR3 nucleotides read TGTGCCAGCAGCCAATCCAGCCCCAGAGATACGCAGTATTTT.

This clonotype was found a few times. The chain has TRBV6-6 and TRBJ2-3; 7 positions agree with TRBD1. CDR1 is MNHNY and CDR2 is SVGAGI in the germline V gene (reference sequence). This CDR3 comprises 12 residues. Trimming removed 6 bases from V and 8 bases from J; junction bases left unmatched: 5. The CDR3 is CASRSQGPTQYF. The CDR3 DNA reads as TGTGCCAGCAGATCACAGGGGCCTACGCAGTATTTT.

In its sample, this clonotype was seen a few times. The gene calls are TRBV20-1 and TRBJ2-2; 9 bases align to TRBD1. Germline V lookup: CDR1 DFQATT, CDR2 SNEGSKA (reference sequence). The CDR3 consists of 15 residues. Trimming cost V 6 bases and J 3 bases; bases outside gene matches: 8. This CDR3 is CSAKSGTGHTGELFF. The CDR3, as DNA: TGCAGTGCCAAGAGCGGGACAGGGCACACCGGGGAGCTGTTTTTT.

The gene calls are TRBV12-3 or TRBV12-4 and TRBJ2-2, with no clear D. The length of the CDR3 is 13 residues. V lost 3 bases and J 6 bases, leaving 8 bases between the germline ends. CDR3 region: CASSFRPAGELFF. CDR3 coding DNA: TGTGCCAGCAGTTTTCGTCCCGCCGGGGAGCTGTTTTTT.

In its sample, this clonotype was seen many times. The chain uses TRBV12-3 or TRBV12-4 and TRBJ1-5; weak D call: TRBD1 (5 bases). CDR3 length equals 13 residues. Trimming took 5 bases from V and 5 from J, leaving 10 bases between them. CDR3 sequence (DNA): TGTGCCAGCAGTGCGCAGGGAGATCAGCCCCAGCATTTT. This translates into CASSAQGDQPQHF.